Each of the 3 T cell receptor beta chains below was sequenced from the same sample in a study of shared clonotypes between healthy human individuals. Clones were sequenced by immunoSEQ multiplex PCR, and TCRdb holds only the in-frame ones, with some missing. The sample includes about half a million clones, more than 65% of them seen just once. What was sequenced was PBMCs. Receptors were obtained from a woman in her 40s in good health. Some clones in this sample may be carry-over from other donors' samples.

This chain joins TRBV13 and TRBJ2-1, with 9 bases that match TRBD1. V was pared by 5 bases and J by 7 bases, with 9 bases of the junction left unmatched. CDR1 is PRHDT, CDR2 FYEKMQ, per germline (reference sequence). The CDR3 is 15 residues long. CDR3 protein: CASSPGQGLRNEQFF. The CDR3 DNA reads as TGTGCCAGCAGCCCGGGACAGGGTCTTAGGAATGAGCAGTTCTTC.

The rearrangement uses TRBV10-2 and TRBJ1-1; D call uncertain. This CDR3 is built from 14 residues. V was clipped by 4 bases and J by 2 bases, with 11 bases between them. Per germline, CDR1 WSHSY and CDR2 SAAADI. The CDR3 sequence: CASSGIGANTEAFF. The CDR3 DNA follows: TGCGCCAGCAGTGGCATAGGAGCAAACACTGAAGCTTTCTTT.

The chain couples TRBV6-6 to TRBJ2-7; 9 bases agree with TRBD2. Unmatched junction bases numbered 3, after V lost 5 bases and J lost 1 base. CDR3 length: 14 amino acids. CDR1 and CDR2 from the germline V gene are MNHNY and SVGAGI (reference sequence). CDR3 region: CASSQTSGSYEQYF. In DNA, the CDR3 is TGTGCCAGCAGTCAGACTAGCGGATCCTACGAGCAGTACTTC.